The 2 T cell receptor beta chains below come from one sample, sequenced in a study of blood T cell repertoires in COVID-19. The data were produced by immunoSEQ multiplex PCR, yet TCRdb's version contains in-frame clones alone and is incomplete. The table has 250,000 to 350,000 clones, 88% seen once. The specimen sequenced was peripheral blood. Source of these receptors: a woman aged 25 to 39 with COVID-19, enrolled during active disease.

This chain links TRBV2 with TRBJ2-7; D is undetermined. Germline values: CDR1 SNHLY, CDR2 FYNNEI. This CDR3 has 12 residues. V shed 8 bases and J shed 4 bases, with 12 bases lying between them. The CDR3 sequence is CASWHALYEQYF. The CDR3 nucleotides read TGTGCCAGCTGGCATGCTTTGTACGAGCAGTACTTC.

The chain is built from TRBV12-2 and TRBJ2-1; the table gives TRBD2 as D, unverified against the DNA. TRBV12-2 is given as a pseudogene. The CDR3 extends over 17 amino acids. CDR3 DNA: TGTGCAAGTCGCTTAGGGGTGGACGGGAGGGCCTTGAATGAGCAGTTCTTC. Protein: CASRLGVDGRALNEQFF.